These 32 T cell receptor beta chains originate from one sample sequenced in a study of T-cell reconstitution after alpha-beta-depleted transplantation in children. As it was prepared, the TCRbeta library received unique molecular identifiers. MiXCR, run by TCRdb on the PCR reads, gives a single entry per CDR3 protein. The sample has over 200,000 distinct CDR3 sequences, approximately 8.4% seen once. The sample here was PBMCs, mostly from graft donor cells, taken 360 days after TCRalphabeta/CD19-depleted stem cell transplant. The receptor source for this set is a male patient aged 2-15 years who had a stem cell transplant for acute myeloid leukemia, so the T cells may come from the graft donor.

This clonotype was found many times. The rearrangement links TRBV29-1 to TRBJ2-5; D is unclear. Germline V gives CDR1 SQVTM, CDR2 ANQGSEA. This CDR3 comprises 13 residues. Trimming pared 0 bases from V and 2 bases from J, leaving 7 bases between. CDR3 in DNA: TGCAGCGTTGAAGATCCAGTACAAGAGACCCAGTACTTC. It yields the protein CSVEDPVQETQYF.

CDR3 bases: TGTGCCAGCAGCTCAAGGACAGGGAGCCCGAACACTGAAGCTTTCTTT. Amino acids: CASSSRTGSPNTEAFF. The V call is TRBV7-2, the J call TRBJ1-1; 8 nucleotides line up with TRBD1. Losses at the gene ends were 4 bases for V and 1 base for J; bases not matched to a gene: 8. Per germline, CDR1 SGHTA and CDR2 FQGNSA. The CDR3 extends over 16 amino acids.

This clonotype was seen ten or more times. The chain has TRBV27 and TRBJ1-1; D not certain. The CDR3 runs to 13 residues. Per germline, CDR1 MNHEY and CDR2 SMNVEV (reference sequence). The V and J ends lost 5 bases and 1 base respectively, with 8 bases between them. For the CDR3, the DNA is TGTGCCAGCAGTCTAAAGGGGAACACTGAAGCTTTCTTT. Translation: CASSLKGNTEAFF.

This clonotype has only a few counts. V and J are TRBV7-8 and TRBJ2-2; no clear D gene. The CDR3 spans 14 residues. V was cut by 1 base and J by 8 bases, with 11 bases left in between. The germline V gene encodes CDR1 SGHVS and CDR2 FQNEAQ. CDR3 bases: TGTGCCAGCAGCTTAGTCCGTGAGCCAGGGGAGCTGTTTTTT. Encoded protein: CASSLVREPGELFF.

This clonotype has a handful of counts. The chain is built from TRBV30 and TRBJ1-2, with D perhaps TRBD1 (6 bases). Looked up from germline, CDR1 is GTSNPN and CDR2 is SVGIG (reference sequence). Trimming stripped 2 bases from V and 8 bases from J, with 12 bases between. CDR3 size: 12 residues. CDR3 protein: CAWSLRGRGYTF. CDR3 coding DNA: TGTGCCTGGAGTCTCAGGGGAAGAGGCTACACCTTC. The whole variable domain, remainder taken from reference TRBV30 and TRBJ1-2, is SQTIHQWPATLVQPVGSPLSLECTVEGTSNPNLYWYRQAAGRGLQLLFYSVGIGQISSEVPQNLSASRPQDRQFILSSKKLLLSDSGFYLCAWSLRGRGYTFGSGTRLTVV.

The table lists this clonotype with many counts. This chain joins TRBV5-1 and TRBJ1-1; D is undetermined. The CDR3 is made up of 16 amino acids. Trimming cost V 2 bases and J 2 bases, with 16 bases left between them. Germline lookup yields CDR1 SGHRS and CDR2 YFSETQ. The CDR3: CASSLGTGKGNTEAFF. In DNA form, the CDR3 reads TGCGCCAGCAGCTTAGGTACGGGGAAGGGAAACACTGAAGCTTTCTTT.

This clonotype was seen repeatedly, ten times or more. The V gene is TRBV12-3 or TRBV12-4, the J gene TRBJ2-6, with D perhaps TRBD1 (6 bases). CDR3 length equals 20 residues. V lost 0 bases and J lost 0, with 18 bases in between. The chain's CDR3 is CASSLAGFAGARSGANVLTF. DNA of the CDR3: TGTGCCAGCAGTTTAGCCGGATTCGCAGGGGCTCGCTCTGGGGCCAACGTCCTGACTTTC.

This clonotype has at least ten counts. The chain combines TRBV5-1 with TRBJ2-1; the match to TRBD2 covers 7 bases. The V gene end was trimmed by 4 bases and the J gene end by 5 bases; junction bases not matched to a gene: 9. Looked up from germline, CDR1 is SGHRS and CDR2 is YFSETQ. CDR3 length: 15 amino acids. The CDR3 DNA is TGCGCCAGCAGCCCCCGACTAGCCCCCGACAATGAGCAGTTCTTC. Its translation: CASSPRLAPDNEQFF.

This clonotype was detected ten times or more. CDR3 in DNA: TGTGCCAGCAGCAGTGGGGGGAACACTGAAGCTTTCTTT. This codes for CASSSGGNTEAFF. The gene calls are TRBV21-1 and TRBJ1-1; the table gives TRBD1 as D, unverified against the DNA. TRBV21-1 is annotated as a pseudogene. This CDR3 spans 13 amino acids.

This clonotype was counted many times. Its ends do not fully match the called genes, so a read error is possible. The J gene is TRBJ2-1, the V gene TRBV7-7, with 9 bases fitting TRBD2. The germline gives CDR1 SSHAT, CDR2 FNYEAQ (reference sequence). This CDR3 has 15 residues. CDR3: CASSLGGRALNEQFF. The CDR3 DNA reads as TGTGCTAGCAGCTTAGGCGGGAGGGCCCTCAATGAGCAGTTCTTC.

Ten or more counts support this clonotype. V and J are TRBV7-2 and TRBJ2-5; either TRBD1 or TRBD2 may supply D (5 bases each). There are 15 residues in the CDR3. V gave up 0 bases and J gave up 0 bases, with 8 bases separating them. The germline gives CDR1 SGHTA, CDR2 FQGNSA. Here the CDR3 DNA reads TGTGCCAGCAGCTTAGCTGGGACGGACCAAGAGACCCAGTACTTC. Protein product: CASSLAGTDQETQYF.

This clonotype was seen more than once but under ten times. The chain carries TRBV7-2 and TRBJ2-5; tentatively, D is TRBD1 (6 bases). Trimming left V 1 base short and J 6 bases short, with 9 bases between. The CDR3 totals 13 residues. Per the germline V gene, CDR1 is SGHTA and CDR2 is FQGNSA. CDR3 amino acids: CASSLEGGQTQYF. The CDR3 DNA sequence: TGTGCCAGCAGCTTAGAAGGGGGACAGACCCAGTACTTC. Filled out from reference TRBV7-2 and TRBJ2-5, the complete variable domain reads GAGVSQSPSNKVTEKGKDVELRCDPISGHTALYWYRQSLGQGLEFLIYFQGNSAPDKSGLPSDRFSAERTGGSVSTLTIQRTQQEDSAVYLCASSLEGGQTQYFGPGTRLLVL.

This clonotype was seen only a few times. J is TRBJ2-1 and V is TRBV7-9; weak D call: TRBD1 (5 bases). CDR1 and CDR2 (germline): SEHNR, FQNEAQ (reference sequence). This CDR3 comprises 12 residues. V lost 1 base to trimming and J lost 11 bases, with 9 bases between them. The CDR3 loop reads CASSLGVDKQFF. The CDR3 bases are TGTGCCAGCAGCTTAGGGGTGGACAAGCAGTTCTTC. The full variable domain, with the rest looked up from reference TRBV7-9 and TRBJ2-1, is DTGVSQNPRHKITKRGQNVTFRCDPISEHNRLYWYRQTLGQGPEFLTYFQNEAQLEKSRLLSDRFSAERPKGSFSTLEIQRTEQGDSAMYLCASSLGVDKQFFGPGTRLTVL.

This clonotype was observed at least ten times. The CDR3 loop reads CASSLGHSYEQYF. The CDR3 nucleotides are TGTGCCAGCAGTTTAGGGCATTCCTACGAGCAGTACTTC. The gene calls are TRBV27 and TRBJ2-7; no definite D call. In germline, CDR1 is MNHEY, CDR2 SMNVEV (reference sequence). V lost 2 bases and J lost 1, with 6 bases in between. This CDR3 has 13 amino acids.

This sequence joins TRBV20-1 and TRBJ2-3, with 9 bases fitting TRBD2. There are 17 residues in the CDR3. The germline gives CDR1 DFQATT, CDR2 SNEGSKA (reference sequence). The ends lost 0 bases at V and 2 bases at J; junction bases unmatched: 9. CDR3 sequence reads: CSARDAIAGVITDTQYF. CDR3 sequence (DNA): TGCAGTGCTAGAGATGCTATAGCGGGGGTGATCACAGATACGCAGTATTTT.

This clonotype was seen a handful of times. The chain has TRBV12-3 or TRBV12-4 and TRBJ2-1, with D possibly matching TRBD1 (6 bases). The CDR3 extends over 15 amino acids. V lost 5 bases and J lost 5, with 16 bases in between. CDR3: CASSPTTGYNNEQFF. CDR3 bases: TGTGCCAGCAGTCCAACCACAGGGTATAACAATGAGCAGTTCTTC.

This clonotype was counted a few times. The chain carries TRBV10-3 and TRBJ2-3; D is unclear. The germline V and J ends were trimmed by 7 bases and 0 bases, with 11 bases remaining between them. This CDR3 has 14 residues. From germline, CDR1 is ENHRY and CDR2 SYGVKD. CDR3 protein: CAINRSGSTDTQYF. The CDR3 DNA reads TGTGCCATCAACCGCTCGGGTAGCACAGATACGCAGTATTTT.

At least ten counts were recorded for this clonotype. The chain couples TRBV7-9 to TRBJ2-5; 10 bases align to TRBD2. Germline CDR1 is SEHNR and CDR2 is FQNEAQ (reference sequence). The CDR3 contains 14 residues. The trim removed 4 bases at V and 2 bases at J, leaving 1 base unmatched. CDR3 DNA: TGTGCCAGCAGCTCAGCGGGGGGGCAAGAGACCCAGTACTTC. Translated, it gives CASSSAGGQETQYF.

Ten or more counts support this clonotype. The CDR3 protein is CASSFGAGTASYEQYF. In DNA form, the CDR3 reads TGTGCCAGCAGTTTCGGCGCGGGGACAGCCTCCTACGAGCAGTACTTC. V and J are TRBV12-3 or TRBV12-4 and TRBJ2-7; a possible D gene is TRBD1 (7 bases). Trimming pared 3 bases from V and 0 bases from J, leaving 15 bases between. This CDR3 region has 16 residues.

This clonotype was observed at least ten times. V gene TRBV11-2 combines with J gene TRBJ2-5, with D uncertain. The CDR3 spans 15 residues. The V gene's germline CDR1 is SGHAT and CDR2 FQNNGV. Trimming removed 1 base from V and 2 bases from J, with 11 bases in between. In DNA, the CDR3 is TGTGCCAGCAGCTTAGGATTGGTCGTGCAAGAGACCCAGTACTTC. Its protein product is CASSLGLVVQETQYF. Looking up the rest from reference TRBV11-2 and TRBJ2-5 gives the full variable domain: EAGVAQSPRYKIIEKRQSVAFWCNPISGHATLYWYQQILGQGPKLLIQFQNNGVVDDSQLPKDRFSAERLKGVDSTLKIQPAKLEDSAVYLCASSLGLVVQETQYFGPGTRLLVL.

In its sample, this clonotype was seen many times. CDR3 bases: TGTGCCAGCAGTCACCAACGGGATGGGGCCAACGTCCTGACTTTC. This codes for CASSHQRDGANVLTF. This chain uses TRBV12-3 or TRBV12-4 with TRBJ2-6, with D possibly matching TRBD2 (5 bases). The V and J ends lost 5 bases and 3 bases respectively, with 11 bases between them. CDR3 length: 15 amino acids.

This clonotype was seen many times. This chain connects TRBV3-1 to TRBJ2-1, with D possibly TRBD2 on 6 matching bases. Trimming removed 0 bases at V and 1 base at J, with 10 bases between. The length of the CDR3 is 16 residues. Germline CDR1 reads LGHDT; CDR2 reads YNNKEL (reference sequence). The CDR3 DNA is TGTGCCAGCAGCCAAGAGGGTGCGGGATCCTACAATGAGCAGTTCTTC. This sequence encodes CASSQEGAGSYNEQFF.

As to this clonotype: Relative to the germline gene, one junction end is altered; a read error may explain this. The chain is built from TRBV15 and TRBJ1-4, with D maybe TRBD1 (5 bases). Per germline, CDR1 LNHNV and CDR2 YYDKDF (reference sequence). The CDR3 is 14 amino acids. CDR3 sequence (DNA): TGTTCCACCAGCAGAGGCGACAGTAATGAAAAACTGTTTTTT. Protein sequence: CSTSRGDSNEKLFF.

This clonotype was recorded at least ten times. This chain uses TRBV3-1 with TRBJ1-1; tentative D call: TRBD1 (5 bases). This CDR3 is built from 17 residues. V lost 2 bases and J 2 bases, leaving 18 bases between the germline ends. The germline gives CDR1 LGHDT, CDR2 YNNKEL (reference sequence). CDR3 in amino acids: CASSQRGQRGRNTEAFF. The CDR3 bases are TGTGCCAGCAGCCAAAGGGGTCAAAGGGGTCGTAACACTGAAGCTTTCTTT. Filled out from reference TRBV3-1 and TRBJ1-1, the complete variable domain reads DTAVSQTPKYLVTQMGNDKSIKCEQNLGHDTMYWYKQDSKKFLKIMFSYNNKELIINETVPNRFSPKSPDKAHLNLHINSLELGDSAVYFCASSQRGQRGRNTEAFFGQGTRLTVV.

This clonotype was seen at least ten times. The genes are TRBV25-1 and TRBJ2-3, with 8 bases matching TRBD1. Germline V gene sequence: CDR1 MGHDK, CDR2 SYGVNS. This CDR3 is built from 15 residues. V lost 6 bases to trimming and J lost 1 base; unmatched junction nucleotides: 6. CDR3 residues: CASRLTGVGTDTQYF. For the CDR3, the DNA is TGTGCCAGCAGATTGACAGGGGTGGGCACAGATACGCAGTATTTT.

This clonotype was recorded at least ten times. The chain couples TRBV12-3 or TRBV12-4 to TRBJ1-1; no definite D call. V was cut by 3 bases and J by 2 bases, with 10 bases left in between. The CDR3 is made up of 14 amino acids. The CDR3: CASSFVAANTEAFF. CDR3 coding DNA: TGTGCCAGCAGTTTCGTGGCAGCTAACACTGAAGCTTTCTTT.

The chain is built from TRBV7-6 and TRBJ1-4, with unresolved D. The CDR3 length is 14 residues. Trimming removed 4 bases from V and 2 bases from J, with 8 bases in between. From germline, CDR1 is SGHVS and CDR2 FNYEAQ. The CDR3 nucleotides read TGTGCCAGCAGCTCTACATTCACTAATGAAAAACTGTTTTTT. It codes for CASSSTFTNEKLFF.

Comments on this clonotype: Since no conserved phenylalanine or tryptophan closes the CDR3, a read error is the likely cause. The chain recombines TRBV5-1 with TRBJ1-6; TRBD1 is a possible D gene (5 bases). This CDR3 comprises 15 residues. V dropped 4 bases and J dropped 7 bases, with 15 bases sitting between them. Germline V gene sequence: CDR1 SGHRS, CDR2 YFSETQ. CDR3 DNA: TGCGCCAGCAGCAGACAGCCTGAAATAAATTCACCCCTCCACTGT. Translated, it gives CASSRQPEINSPLHC.

This clonotype came up a few times. The V call is TRBV10-3, the J call TRBJ2-3; TRBD2 matches at 7 bases. V lost 0 bases to trimming and J lost 2 bases; unmatched junction nucleotides: 11. The length of the CDR3 is 18 residues. Looked up from germline, CDR1 is ENHRY and CDR2 is SYGVKD. The CDR3 DNA follows: TGTGCCATCAGTGAGTCGATCGGAGGCGGGAGCCTCACAGATACGCAGTATTTT. This sequence encodes CAISESIGGGSLTDTQYF.

This clonotype was recorded at least ten times. The gene calls are TRBV14 and TRBJ2-1; possible D gene TRBD1, 5 bases. Germline loops: CDR1 SGHDN, CDR2 FVKESK. Trimming took off 6 bases at V and 0 bases at J, with 9 bases between the two ends. This CDR3 is built from 14 residues. CDR3 region: CASRPGPSYNEQFF. The DNA for the CDR3 is TGTGCCAGCAGACCAGGGCCCTCCTACAATGAGCAGTTCTTC.

This clonotype was counted many times. The chain couples TRBV4-1 to TRBJ2-2, with TRBD2 matching over 8 bases. This CDR3 has 16 residues. CDR1 and CDR2 from the germline V gene are MGHRA and YSYEKL. The trim removed 2 bases at V and 2 bases at J, leaving 4 bases unmatched. The CDR3 sequence is CASSQSGRANTGELFF. DNA for the CDR3: TGCGCCAGCAGCCAAAGCGGGAGAGCTAACACCGGGGAGCTGTTTTTT.

This clonotype was recorded a few times. This sequence joins TRBV6-2 or TRBV6-3 and TRBJ1-2; possibly TRBD1 for D (6 bases). This CDR3 has 12 residues. V was cut by 8 bases and J by 7 bases, with 14 bases left in between. Germline V gene data show CDR1 as MNHEY and CDR2 as SVGEGT. CDR3 sequence: CASGPAGAGYTF. The CDR3 bases are TGTGCCAGCGGTCCGGCAGGGGCTGGCTACACCTTC.